A single sample gave rise to the 17 T cell receptor beta chains below, sequenced in a study of immune heterogeneity within non-small cell lung tumors. Template was bulk tumor genomic DNA, 500 to 650 ng per sample. While surgery was under way, several biopsies spaced far apart were taken per primary tumor. Untreated, newly diagnosed non-small cell lung cancer patients underwent curative surgery. TCR beta CDR3 was amplified by multiplex PCR using 32 V and 13 J primers. Each CDR3 protein is one row after TCRdb ran MiXCR on the multiplex PCR reads. The sample contains 9,400 or so distinct CDR3 sequences, under 35% of which appear only once. Sequenced sample: lung tumor tissue. Source of these receptors: a man aged 55 to 70 with non-small cell lung cancer.

The gene calls are TRBV5-8 and TRBJ2-7; 10 bases align to TRBD1. CDR1 is SGHTS and CDR2 is YDEGEE in the germline V gene. The CDR3 totals 14 residues. Trimming removed 6 bases from V and 6 bases from J; junction bases left unmatched: 9. The CDR3 nucleotides read TGTGCCAGCACCCTGGGGACAGGGGTCGTCGAGCAGTACTTC. Residues: CASTLGTGVVEQYF.

This clonotype was observed at least ten times. The J gene is TRBJ1-1, the V gene TRBV15; D uncertain. Per germline, CDR1 LNHNV and CDR2 YYDKDF (reference sequence). The CDR3 runs 15 residues. V shed 4 bases and J shed 5 bases, with 17 bases lying between them. CDR3 nucleotide sequence: TGTGCCACCAGCACACCCGGATCGGGTATGACTGAAGCTTTCTTT. This encodes CATSTPGSGMTEAFF.

This clonotype appeared many times. The chain is built from TRBV19 and TRBJ2-7; possible D gene TRBD2, 6 bases. Per germline, CDR1 LNHDA and CDR2 SQIVND (reference sequence). The ends were cut back, 0 bases at V and 6 bases at J, with 9 bases in the middle. The CDR3 contains 13 residues. For the CDR3, the DNA is TGTGCCAGTAGTATAGACGGGGGTGGCGAGCAGTACTTC. This gives the protein CASSIDGGGEQYF.

This clonotype is categorized as medium-sized (0.01 to 0.1%). The genes are TRBV6-1 and TRBJ1-6; TRBD1 agrees at 10 bases. Germline assignment: CDR1 MNHNS and CDR2 SASEGT. The CDR3 is 17 amino acids. Trimming cost V 5 bases and J 13 bases; bases outside gene matches: 17. The CDR3 loop is CASSYTSIRGTGVPLHF. The CDR3 DNA reads as TGTGCCAGCAGTTACACTAGCATTCGGGGGACAGGGGTTCCCCTCCACTTT.

This clonotype was seen repeatedly, ten times or more. The rearrangement joins TRBV5-1 to TRBJ1-1; weak D call: TRBD1 (5 bases). V lost 4 bases and J lost 9, with 13 bases in between. The CDR3 sequence is 12 residues long. The V gene's germline CDR1 is SGHRS and CDR2 YFSETQ. In nucleotides, the CDR3 is TGCGCCAGCAGCAGGGACCCCGGTCAAGCTTTCTTT. Its translation: CASSRDPGQAFF.

This clonotype was recorded at least ten times. This chain connects TRBV7-8 to TRBJ1-4; D is unresolved. The length of the CDR3 is 14 residues. Trimming cost V 2 bases and J 0 bases, with 4 bases left between them. Germline CDR1 reads SGHVS; CDR2 reads FQNEAQ. DNA for the CDR3: TGTGCCAGCAGCTTAACTGCAACTAATGAAAAACTGTTTTTT. It codes for CASSLTATNEKLFF.

Relative to its sample, this clonotype is medium-sized. The chain is built from TRBV20-1 and TRBJ2-1; 13 nucleotides agree with TRBD2. CDR1 is DFQATT, CDR2 SNEGSKA, per germline (reference sequence). V was clipped by 8 bases and J by 9 bases; unmatched bases: 10. This CDR3 contains 14 residues. The CDR3 region has the DNA TGCAGTCTCTTACTAGCGGGAGGGCAGAGTGAGCAGTTCTTC. Its translation: CSLLLAGGQSEQFF.

By sample share, this clonotype is medium-sized. This chain connects TRBV28 to TRBJ1-6, with D perhaps matching TRBD1 (6 bases). The length of the CDR3 is 13 residues. CDR1 is MDHEN, CDR2 SYDVKM, per germline. V dropped 6 bases and J dropped 7 bases, with 10 bases sitting between them. CDR3 protein: CASRFTGNSPLHF. The CDR3 DNA follows: TGTGCCAGCAGATTTACAGGGAATTCACCCCTCCACTTT.

This clonotype is classed as medium-sized. This chain links TRBV12-5 with TRBJ2-1; TRBD2 is a possible D gene (6 bases). The V and J ends lost 6 bases and 0 bases respectively, with 6 bases between them. Germline V lookup: CDR1 LGHNT, CDR2 FRNRAP. CDR3 length equals 13 residues. CDR3 nucleotides: TGTGCTAGTGGGACTAGCTCCTACAATGAGCAGTTCTTC. Its translation: CASGTSSYNEQFF. The entire variable domain, with the rest obtained from reference TRBV12-5 and TRBJ2-1, is as follows: DARVTQTPRHKVTEMGQEVTMRCQPILGHNTVFWYRQTMMQGLELLAYFRNRAPLDDSGMPKDRFSAEMPDATLATLKIQPSEPRDSAVYFCASGTSSYNEQFFGPGTRLTVL.

This clonotype was observed many times. The V call is TRBV9, the J call TRBJ1-1; TRBD1 agrees at 11 bases. The germline V gene has CDR1 SGDLS and CDR2 YYNGEE. This CDR3 contains 16 residues. Losses at the gene ends were 0 bases for V and 4 bases for J; bases not matched to a gene: 5. CDR3 protein: CASSVGTGGVGTEAFF. CDR3 DNA: TGTGCCAGCAGCGTAGGGACAGGGGGCGTCGGCACTGAAGCTTTCTTT.

The V call is TRBV7-2, the J call TRBJ2-3, with D tentatively TRBD2 (6 bases). The CDR3 extends over 15 amino acids. Germline loops: CDR1 SGHTA, CDR2 FQGNSA. V lost 5 bases to trimming and J lost 2 bases, with 14 bases between them. CDR3 sequence (DNA): TGTGCCAGCAGCCCGGGGGAGTGGATCACAGATACGCAGTATTTT. Protein sequence: CASSPGEWITDTQYF.

This clonotype is labeled as medium-sized. The CDR3 DNA sequence: TGCAGTGCTAGAAAAGGACAGGGGTATCAGCCCCAGCATTTT. Protein sequence: CSARKGQGYQPQHF. V gene TRBV20-1 combines with J gene TRBJ1-5, with 9 nucleotides matching TRBD1. The V and J ends lost 2 bases and 5 bases, in that order; junction bases with no gene match: 4. The CDR3 has 14 residues. Germline values: CDR1 DFQATT, CDR2 SNEGSKA (reference sequence).

The rearrangement uses TRBV28 and TRBJ2-1; the D gene is possibly TRBD2 (6 bases). The CDR3 runs to 14 residues. Germline V gives CDR1 MDHEN, CDR2 SYDVKM. V gave up 8 bases and J gave up 7 bases, with 18 bases separating them. The CDR3 region is CASFFSGGLNEQFF. The CDR3 nucleotides are TGTGCCAGCTTCTTTAGCGGAGGACTTAATGAGCAGTTCTTC.

By its share, this clonotype is medium-sized. The J gene is TRBJ1-5, the V gene TRBV6-1, with 7 bases identical to TRBD1. Germline trimming cut 1 base from V and 0 bases from J; bases unmatched to any gene: 3. The CDR3 is 16 residues long. Germline CDR1 reads MNHNS; CDR2 reads SASEGT. The CDR3 loop is CASSEGTGTSNQPQHF. The CDR3 DNA follows: TGTGCCAGCAGTGAAGGGACAGGTACTAGCAATCAGCCCCAGCATTTT.

There are many counts of this clonotype. This chain links TRBV28 with TRBJ1-1; tentatively, D is TRBD1 (5 bases). This CDR3 has 15 residues. The V end was cut by 3 bases, the J end by 1 base, with 12 bases between. Germline CDR1 reads MDHEN; CDR2 reads SYDVKM. CDR3 in amino acids: CASSFAGRPNTEAFF. The CDR3 nucleotides are TGTGCCAGCAGTTTCGCGGGACGGCCGAACACTGAAGCTTTCTTT.

This chain links TRBV18 with TRBJ2-2, with D maybe TRBD2 (5 bases). Deletions cut 2 bases from V and 4 bases from J, with 14 bases between. Germline values: CDR1 KGHSH, CDR2 LQKENI. This CDR3 region has 16 residues. CDR3 protein: CASSPMMVGSTGELFF. CDR3 in DNA: TGTGCCAGCTCACCAATGATGGTAGGGAGCACCGGGGAGCTGTTTTTT.

This clonotype has a count of ten or more. This chain uses TRBV6-2 or TRBV6-3 with TRBJ1-4, with 7 bases fitting TRBD1. Unmatched junction bases numbered 11, after V lost 0 bases and J lost 4 bases. CDR1 is MNHEY and CDR2 is SVGEGT in the germline V gene. The CDR3 has 18 residues. In DNA, the CDR3 is TGTGCCAGCAGTTACTCTCCTCTCCGTGGGACAGATAATGAAAAACTGTTTTTT. It translates to CASSYSPLRGTDNEKLFF.